The present T cell receptor (beta chain) was sequenced within a study of blood T cells in healthy people across ages. Study results and limitations: Both higher diversity and more naive CD4+ cells marked long-lived donors when set against aged donors.

The people who gave samples were healthy Caucasians from Russia, aged roughly 6 to 100. Through a sample-barcoded 5' primer and a J-beta primer mix, a second PCR was run for about 6 to 12 cycles. TCRdb reprocessed the 5' RACE reads via MiXCR and lists one record per CDR3 protein. Of 550,000 to 750,000 distinct CDR3 sequences listed, roughly 21% were seen once; the top ten hold approximately 3.7%. To note about this clonotype: Its specificity is unknown.

The germline gives CDR1 SQVTM, CDR2 ANQGSEA. The CDR3 has 13 residues. Trimming stripped 5 bases from V and 1 base from J, with 10 bases between. The TCR was taken from a man aged 65 to 85 in good health. Sequencing was carried out using blood. J is TRBJ2-3 and V is TRBV29-1; D perhaps matches TRBD2 (5 bases). The chain's CDR3 is CSVSGAGTDTQYF. In nucleotides, the CDR3 is TGCAGCGTTAGCGGAGCGGGCACAGATACGCAGTATTTT.